Presented here are 8 T cell receptor beta chains from one specimen sequenced in a study of shared clonotypes between healthy human individuals. Terminally differentiated effector memory CD45RA+ cells were excluded by CCR7 positive selection of CD45RO-negative cells. Method: immunoSEQ multiplex PCR; TCRdb's copy keeps in-frame clones and lacks some. The table lists 1.5 million to 2.5 million clones, roughly 94% of them singletons. Material for sequencing was naive CD8+ T cells sorted from blood. Receptor source: a man aged 18 to 30 in good health.

The rearrangement joins TRBV11-2 to TRBJ2-2; unclear D gene. The V gene's germline CDR1 is SGHAT and CDR2 FQNNGV. V was cut by 2 bases and J by 0 bases, with 13 bases left in between. There are 17 residues in the CDR3. CDR3 sequence reads: CASSLHLGSANTGELFF. CDR3 bases: TGTGCCAGCAGCTTACATTTAGGGTCCGCGAACACCGGGGAGCTGTTTTTT.

The V call is TRBV11-3, the J call TRBJ2-1; TRBD1 matches 9 bases. This CDR3 spans 15 amino acids. V lost 5 bases, J lost 8 bases, and 10 bases stayed unmatched. Germline CDR1 is SGHNT and CDR2 is YENEEA. The CDR3 DNA reads TGTGCCAGCAGCATTGGGACAGGGATGGGCGATGAGCAGTTCTTC. This codes for CASSIGTGMGDEQFF. The complete variable domain, with remaining parts taken from reference TRBV11-3 and TRBJ2-1, reads EAGVVQSPRYKIIEKKQPVAFWCNPISGHNTLYWYLQNLGQGPELLIRYENEEAVDDSQLPKDRFSAERLKGVDSTLKIQPAELGDSAVYLCASSIGTGMGDEQFFGPGTRLTVL.

The CDR3 spells CASSQDSGLSSTGELFF. CDR3 DNA: TGCGCCAGCAGCCAAGATTCAGGACTATCGAGTACCGGGGAGCTGTTTTTT. The rearrangement links TRBV4-3 to TRBJ2-2; TRBD2 might be the D (6 bases). This CDR3 has 17 amino acids. V was trimmed by 0 bases and J by 5 bases, leaving 16 bases between them. CDR1 and CDR2 from the germline V gene are LGHNA and YSLEER.

Worth noting for this clone: The sample has other DNA sequences that encode this CDR3 too. The chain couples TRBV7-9 to TRBJ2-7; no firm D call. Germline V lookup: CDR1 SEHNR, CDR2 FQNEAQ (reference sequence). Trimming left V 4 bases short and J 5 bases short, with 9 bases between. The CDR3 has 12 amino acids. DNA for the CDR3: TGTGCCAGCAGCTACGGCCAGGACGAGCAGTACTTC. Translation gives CASSYGQDEQYF.

V gene TRBV9 combines with J gene TRBJ1-4; 7 nucleotides align to TRBD1. With 2 bases clipped from V and 8 bases from J, the junction kept 9 bases outside the gene matches. The CDR3 loop spans 15 amino acids. The germline V gene encodes CDR1 SGDLS and CDR2 YYNGEE. The CDR3 sequence: CASSVQGVGREKLFF. CDR3 sequence (DNA): TGTGCCAGCAGCGTTCAGGGGGTAGGGAGGGAAAAACTGTTTTTT.

The rearrangement joins TRBV5-6 to TRBJ2-3; tentative D call: TRBD2 (6 bases). The CDR3 length is 14 residues. The germline gives CDR1 SGHDT, CDR2 YYEEEE. V was clipped by 4 bases and J by 0 bases, with 9 bases between them. The CDR3 DNA reads TGTGCCAGCAGCCAGGGACTTAGCACAGATACGCAGTATTTT. Translated: CASSQGLSTDTQYF.

A word on this clone: Other DNA sequences in the same sample also yield this CDR3. The chain joins TRBV29-1 to TRBJ2-7; D gene uncertain. Per the germline V gene, CDR1 is SQVTM and CDR2 is ANQGSEA. Trimming pared 5 bases from V and 0 bases from J, leaving 2 bases between. CDR3 length: 10 amino acids. CDR3 sequence (DNA): TGCAGCGTTCTCTCCTACGAGCAGTACTTC. This codes for CSVLSYEQYF.

The V call is TRBV27, the J call TRBJ1-1; D possibly corresponds to TRBD1 (6 bases). The CDR3 is 15 residues long. The germline V and J ends were trimmed by 6 bases and 1 base, with 15 bases remaining between them. The germline V gene encodes CDR1 MNHEY and CDR2 SMNVEV (reference sequence). The CDR3 protein is CASSPGGGSNTEAFF. The CDR3 DNA reads as TGTGCCAGCAGCCCCGGCGGGGGCTCGAACACTGAAGCTTTCTTT.